The rows below give T cell receptor beta chains drawn from one sample of a study of shared clonotypes between healthy human individuals. Using immunoSEQ multiplex PCR, the repertoire was profiled, and TCRdb retains in-frame clones only, with some absent. The data show approximately 1.9 million clones, 90% to 95% seen once. Source material: naive CD8+ T cells from PBMCs. The origin of the receptors is a man between 18 and 29 years old in good health. Some clones in this sample may be carry-over from other donors' samples. Both conserved end residues are part of each CDR3. The order of the fields is V gene, J gene, clone size, D gene, CDR3 length, CDR3 DNA, CDR3 protein. A D gene is named only where the DNA matches it firmly. Clone size is given for some rows only: seen once, a few or many times, or a class if the clone is expanded.

TRBV15	TRBJ2-3	once	-	17	TGTGCCACCAGCGGACGATCAGGGGACTCTAGCACAGATACGCAGTATTTT	CATSGRSGDSSTDTQYF
TRBV11-2	TRBJ2-7	-	-	14	TGTGCCAGCAGCTTTGTTGTAGGGGCGGGGGAGCAGTACTTC	CASSFVVGAGEQYF
TRBV5-1	TRBJ2-3	-	TRBD2	16	TGCGCCAGCAGCGCAAGACTAGCGGGGAGCACAGATACGCAGTATTTT	CASSARLAGSTDTQYF
TRBV7-9	TRBJ1-1	once	-	15	TGTGCCAGCAGCTTAGGGCCCTCCCAAGTCACTGAAGCTTTCTTT	CASSLGPSQVTEAFF
TRBV19	TRBJ1-5	-	TRBD1	15	TGTGCCAGTAGTATTCGGGAGGGGGCCAATCAGCCCCAGCATTTT	CASSIREGANQPQHF
TRBV27	TRBJ2-1	once	TRBD2	16	TGTGCCAGCAGTAAGCCCCGACTAGCGGGAGAACATGAGCAGTTCTTC	CASSKPRLAGEHEQFF
TRBV6-5	TRBJ2-5	once	TRBD1	16	TGTGCCAGCAGTTACGGGTCAGGGGGTTTGGGAGAGACCCAGTACTTC	CASSYGSGGLGETQYF
TRBV5-1	TRBJ1-2	-	-	14	TGCGCCAGCAGCTTACGTGGGGCTAACTATGGCTACACCTTC	CASSLRGANYGYTF
TRBV2	TRBJ2-2	-	-	14	TGTGCCAGCAGGTCGGCCACGAACACCGGGGAGCTGTTTTTT	CASRSATNTGELFF
TRBV7-3	TRBJ2-1	-	-	13	TGTGCCAGCAGCTTAACCCTCCGCGATGAGCAGTTCTTC	CASSLTLRDEQFF
TRBV19	TRBJ1-2	-	-	12	TGTGCCAGTAGGGACGGGGCACCGGGCTACACCTTC	CASRDGAPGYTF
TRBV10-3	TRBJ2-3	-	-	19	TGTGCCATCAGTGAAAGTTCCGGGACTCCTCGATCCCCCACAGATACGCAGTATTTT	CAISESSGTPRSPTDTQYF
TRBV4-1	TRBJ2-7	-	-	16	TGCGCCAGCAGCCTATCAGGGGCTAGCAAAACCTACGAGCAGTACTTC	CASSLSGASKTYEQYF
TRBV7-9	TRBJ1-1	-	-	16	TGTGCCAGCAGCCCCGGGGCGGGACAAATGAACACTGAAGCTTTCTTT	CASSPGAGQMNTEAFF
TRBV6-5	TRBJ1-5	-	-	13	TGTGCCAGCAGTTACTCGGTCGATCAGCCCCAGCATTTT	CASSYSVDQPQHF
TRBV27	TRBJ1-4	-	-	14	TGTGCCAGCAGTCGAACGCCCCGGGGTGAAAAACTGTTTTTT	CASSRTPRGEKLFF
TRBV7-2	TRBJ2-7	-	-	15	TGTGCCAGCAGCTTAGCGTGGGACCTTCCCTACGAGCAGTACTTC	CASSLAWDLPYEQYF
TRBV30	TRBJ2-3	-	-	16	TGTGCCTGGAGTGTACAGGTCGGACGGAACACAGATACGCAGTATTTT	CAWSVQVGRNTDTQYF
TRBV10-3	TRBJ1-2	-	-	13	TGTGCCATCAGGTTGACGGTGAACTATGGCTACACCTTC	CAIRLTVNYGYTF
TRBV27	TRBJ2-7	-	TRBD1	16	TGTGCCAGCAGTAGCTCGTCCGGGACAGTTAACTACGAGCAGTACTTC	CASSSSSGTVNYEQYF
TRBV7-9	TRBJ2-7	-	-	15	TGTGCCAGCAGCTTCCCGGACGCTACTCCCTACGAGCAGTACTTC	CASSFPDATPYEQYF
TRBV13	TRBJ2-7	-	-	13	TGTGCCAGCAGCTCGGGACGGGATTACGAGCAGTACTTC	CASSSGRDYEQYF
TRBV7-9	TRBJ2-7	-	-	13	TGTGCCAGCAGCTTACAAAGCTCCTACGAGCAGTACTTC	CASSLQSSYEQYF
TRBV14	TRBJ2-1	-	-	13	TGTGCCAGCAGCAGCTTTGCTGGTAGGGAGCAGTTCTTC	CASSSFAGREQFF
TRBV19	TRBJ2-1	-	-	16	TGTGCCAGTAGCCCCGACGGGACACTCTCCTACAATGAGCAGTTCTTC	CASSPDGTLSYNEQFF
TRBV7-2	TRBJ2-7	-	-	14	TGTGCCAGCAGCTCCCAGACGTTAGCCTACGAGCAGTACTTC	CASSSQTLAYEQYF
TRBV10-3	TRBJ1-2	-	TRBD1	14	TGTGCCATCAGTGCGACAGGGTCCGCCTATGGCTACACCTTC	CAISATGSAYGYTF
TRBV13	TRBJ1-1	-	TRBD1	15	TGTGCCAGCAGCGAGCGACAGGGGGCAAATACTGAAGCTTTCTTT	CASSERQGANTEAFF
TRBV11-2	TRBJ2-5	once	TRBD1	15	TGTGCCAGCAGCCCGCGGACAGGAAAACAAGAGACCCAGTACTTC	CASSPRTGKQETQYF
TRBV27	TRBJ2-7	-	-	13	TGTGCCAGCAGCCTAGGGATTTCCTACGAGCAGTACTTC	CASSLGISYEQYF
TRBV28	TRBJ1-1	-	TRBD1	15	TGTGCCAGCAGTTTATGGGACAGGGGAGATACTGAAGCTTTCTTT	CASSLWDRGDTEAFF
TRBV27	TRBJ2-1	-	-	15	TGTGCCAGCAGTTATCTGTTTTCTGGGGCAGGGGAGCAGTTCTTC	CASSYLFSGAGEQFF
TRBV4-1	TRBJ2-1	-	TRBD2	12	TGCGCCAGCAGCCAAGACGGGGGGAAGCAGTTCTTC	CASSQDGGKQFF
TRBV7-2	TRBJ2-1	-	TRBD2	14	TGTGCCAGCACGCGACTAGCGGGAGATAATGAGCAGTTCTTC	CASTRLAGDNEQFF
TRBV5-5	TRBJ1-1	-	TRBD1	16	TGTGCCAGCACCCCAACCAGGGGGGCGTCGAACACTGAAGCTTTCTTT	CASTPTRGASNTEAFF
TRBV6-4	TRBJ1-2	-	TRBD1	19	TGTGCCAGCAGCCCGTACGCCGGGACAGGGGGCCAGGGGGCATATGGCTACACCTTC	CASSPYAGTGGQGAYGYTF
TRBV29-1	TRBJ1-1	-	-	13	TGCAGCGTTTACTCGGGACTCTACGCTGAAGCTTTCTTT	CSVYSGLYAEAFF
TRBV25-1	TRBJ1-2	-	-	13	TGTGCCAGCAGTGAGGTCGGGGACTATGGCTACACCTTC	CASSEVGDYGYTF
TRBV5-4	TRBJ2-7	-	-	14	TGTGCCAGCAGCCTGGGTGGAGAGGCCTACGAGCAGTACTTC	CASSLGGEAYEQYF